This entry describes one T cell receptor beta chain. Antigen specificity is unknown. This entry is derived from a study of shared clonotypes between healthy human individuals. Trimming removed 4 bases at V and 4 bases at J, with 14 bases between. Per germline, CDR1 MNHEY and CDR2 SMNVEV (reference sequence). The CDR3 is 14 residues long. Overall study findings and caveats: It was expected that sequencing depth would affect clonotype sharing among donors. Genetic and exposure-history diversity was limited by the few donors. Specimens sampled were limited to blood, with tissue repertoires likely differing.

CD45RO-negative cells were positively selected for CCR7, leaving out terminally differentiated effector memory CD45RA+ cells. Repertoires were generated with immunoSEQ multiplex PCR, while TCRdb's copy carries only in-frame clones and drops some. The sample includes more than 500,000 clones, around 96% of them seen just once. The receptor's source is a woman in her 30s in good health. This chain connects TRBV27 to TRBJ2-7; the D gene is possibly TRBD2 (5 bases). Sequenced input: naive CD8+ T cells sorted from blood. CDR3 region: CASSSGPRGYEQYF. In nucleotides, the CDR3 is TGTGCCAGCAGTTCTGGGCCCCGGGGATACGAGCAGTACTTC.